What follows describes a single TCR beta chain. Its antigen remains unidentified. Given a much more abundant clone one base away, this may be a read error. Ophthalmopathy patients had moderately to severely active disease, Clinical Activity Score of at least 3, NOSPECS grade of at least 4, and duration under 3 months. Exclusion was applied to patients with uncontrolled infections, other autoimmune diseases, pregnancy or lactation. Clinical symptoms, serum thyroxine and TRAb, thyroid ultrasound, and orbital computed tomography formed the basis for the diagnoses. Ficoll-Paque density gradient centrifugation was used to isolate PBMCs from about 9.4 ml of fresh peripheral blood. Total RNA was extracted with Trizol reagent, and quality was checked on an Agilent 2100 Bioanalyzer. The TCR beta CDR3 regions were amplified from the RNA transcripts. A first-round RT-PCR of the TCR CDR3 used the HTBI primer set with the Qiagen OneStep RT-PCR kit. Libraries were constructed in a second round of multiplex PCR, after which size selection and purification were carried out. The libraries were sequenced on an Illumina HiSeq2000 using paired-end 100 bp reads. In the original analysis: SOAPnuke was used to process the raw data, throwing out any read that contained adapters or uncalled bases, had a mean Phred below 15, or lacked an exact constant-primer or identifier match. COPE v1.2.5 was used to merge high-quality paired reads, and clonotypes were defined as unique nucleotide sequences. MiTCR v1.1 was used to align clonotypes to the IMGT TRBV, TRBD and TRBJ reference segments. Analysis was restricted to V-J combinations with a frequency above 0.0001, which covered roughly 99% of repertoires. The TCS score was defined as the ratio of F50 (clonal expansion) to E x V (chaos), calculated using BLOSUM62-based TCRdist between CDR3 peptides within each V-J. Welch's t-statistics and random forest reduced some 510 V-J features to about 13, which were used in a naive Bayes classifier (R e1071). The public reads were run again by TCRdb, first through fastp at Q25 and then through MiXCR, and only productive beta chains were kept. Every entry covers one CDR3 protein and lists the most common genes and DNA from its rows. TCRdb's processing, not the study's, gives the V and J calls here. The sample contains around 620,000 distinct CDR3 sequences, approximately 15% of them found a single time. Of the sample, about 7% falls within the top ten clones.

According to the germline V gene (reference sequence), CDR1 reads SEHNR and CDR2 reads FQNEAQ. The CDR3 runs 14 amino acids, cysteine and phenylalanine included. CDR3 DNA is the only sequence kept; it has 42 bases, read in frame from the first base. Trimming removed 4 bases from V and 3 bases from J, leaving 12 bases between the germline ends. This sample stems from a study of T cells in Graves' hyperthyroidism and ophthalmopathy (dated by TCRdb to between 2018 and 2021). In terms of the full investigation: Peripheral blood was collected at initial diagnosis, before any treatment. To identify distinguishing TCR V-J signatures, a discovery cohort of around 98 patients was used, comprising under 45 with Graves' ophthalmopathy and around 60 with stable Graves' hyperthyroidism. Whether ophthalmopathy could be predicted prospectively was tested in an independent validation cohort made up of under 20 hyperthyroidism patients plus 17 patients who later progressed to ophthalmopathy. The 100 discovery patients were divided at random into training and test sets in a 7:3 ratio. The study also compared thyroid tissue and blood T-cell repertoires from five or six Graves' hyperthyroidism patients. Once sampling was done, hyperthyroidism patients were given methimazole at a starting dose of 30 mg daily, whereas ophthalmopathy patients were given high-dose intravenous methylprednisolone. The paper describes TCR Vbeta CDR3 sequencing of about 140 peripheral blood samples, made up of 43 ophthalmopathy patients, approximately 73 hyperthyroidism patients and roughly 17 progressor patients.

Paper-wide results and their limitations: In validation, the model predicted progression to ophthalmopathy with over 60% sensitivity and over 72% specificity, a median of about 6 months before onset. Blood samples also contained most of the expanded thyroid clonotypes (frequency above 0.001), which suggests that blood repertoires may reflect thyroid immune responses. Sample size was not statistically predetermined, and investigators were not blinded to group allocation. Ophthalmopathy was separated from stable hyperthyroidism by a 13 V-J signature model, with over 85% sensitivity and about 81% specificity obtained in cross-validation and 80%/75% obtained in testing.

The V and J genes are TRBV7-9 and TRBJ1-1, with the identity of the D gene unclear. Sequencing was done on a sample of blood. The source of this sequence is a young woman with Graves' ophthalmopathy. CDR3 protein: CASSCRERDTEAFF. The nucleotide sequence is TGTGCCAGCAGCTGTAGGGAGCGGGACACTGAAGCTTTCTTT.